The 3 T cell receptor beta chains given below trace back to one sample, sequenced in a study of STAT5B mutations in CD4+ large granular lymphocyte leukemia. The table came from immunoSEQ multiplex PCR; TCRdb's copy has only in-frame clones and leaves some out. Among 30,000 to 40,000 clones, around 90% were seen once, and the ten largest hold roughly 3.4%. The sequencing sample was made of CD4+ T cells from blood buffy coats. The receptors originated from a human donor in good health.

This clone appeared a single time. Here the CDR3 reads CASRATESTDTQYF. The CDR3, as DNA: TGTGCCAGCAGAGCTACAGAGAGCACAGATACGCAGTATTTT. The chain couples TRBV25-1 to TRBJ2-3; D remains unclear. The CDR3 is 14 amino acids. Trimming left V 6 bases short and J 0 bases short, with 10 bases between. Germline V lookup: CDR1 MGHDK, CDR2 SYGVNS.

The J gene is TRBJ1-4, the V gene TRBV9, with 10 bases lining up with TRBD1. J was trimmed by 7 bases and V by 4 bases; bases with no gene match: 7. CDR1 is SGDLS, CDR2 YYNGEE, per germline. This CDR3 region has 15 residues. This CDR3 reads CASSPSGTGVEKLFF. The CDR3 DNA is TGTGCCAGCAGCCCCTCCGGGACAGGGGTTGAAAAACTGTTTTTT.

The CDR3 region has the DNA TGTGCCAGCAGTTTGAAAATAATCGGGGAGCAGTACTTC. This codes for CASSLKIIGEQYF. The chain uses TRBV28 and TRBJ2-7; D is unresolved. CDR1 and CDR2 from the germline V gene are MDHEN and SYDVKM. The CDR3 runs to 13 residues. Between the trimmed V and J ends, which lost 3 bases and 7 bases, there was a span of 13 bases.